This is a list of T cell receptor beta chains from one sample in a study of T-cell reconstitution after alpha-beta-depleted transplantation in children. TCRdb reanalysed the PCR reads using MiXCR and keeps one entry per CDR3 protein. The data contain 150,000 to 250,000 distinct CDR3 sequences, 6.3% of them singletons. This material consisted of PBMCs, taken before TCRalphabeta/CD19-depleted stem cell transplant. These receptors were collected from a girl in the first two years of life with combined immunodeficiency, due to receive a stem cell transplant. Both conserved end residues are part of each CDR3. Fields, in order: V gene, clone size, J gene, D gene, CDR3 protein, CDR3 DNA. The D gene is left open where the match is weak. Some rows mark clone size as missing; the rest say once, few, many or name a class of expanded clone.

TRBV29-1	-	TRBJ1-1	TRBD1	CSADGQGVNTEAFF	TGCAGCGCAGATGGACAGGGGGTGAACACTGAAGCTTTCTTT
TRBV20-1	many	TRBJ2-5	-	CSARRTLAQETQYF	TGCAGTGCTAGGAGGACTCTAGCACAAGAGACCCAGTACTTC
TRBV4-2	many	TRBJ1-1	-	CASSQEWASGTEAFF	TGTGCCAGCAGCCAAGAATGGGCCTCGGGCACTGAAGCTTTCTTT
TRBV7-9	many	TRBJ2-1	-	CASSPPGATYNEQFF	TGTGCCAGCAGCCCACCGGGGGCCACCTACAATGAGCAGTTCTTC
TRBV27	many	TRBJ1-4	-	CASSLWGGEKLFF	TGTGCCAGCAGTTTATGGGGAGGCGAAAAACTGTTTTTT
TRBV4-2	many	TRBJ1-2	-	CASSQATPVGYTF	TGTGCCAGCAGCCAAGCAACACCCGTTGGCTACACCTTC
TRBV4-3	-	TRBJ2-7	TRBD1	CASSQGTLGTDYEQYF	TGCGCCAGCAGCCAAGGGACCCTGGGGACAGACTACGAGCAGTACTTC
TRBV7-8	many	TRBJ1-1	-	CASSLGPSFSLGAFF	TGTGCCAGCAGCTTGGGGCCCTCCTTTTCCCTGGGAGCTTTCTTT
TRBV2	-	TRBJ2-4	TRBD2	CASSRPKAGVPLVRAKNIQYF	TGTGCCAGCAGTCGTCCCAAAGCGGGAGTGCCGCTTGTAAGGGCCAAAAACATTCAGTACTTC
TRBV5-1	few	TRBJ2-5	-	CASSSPGPWETQYF	TGCGCCAGCAGCTCCCCCGGGCCGTGGGAGACCCAGTACTTC
TRBV7-9	few	TRBJ2-1	TRBD2	CASSRLAGGHEQFF	TGTGCCAGCAGCAGACTAGCGGGAGGCCATGAGCAGTTCTTC
TRBV7-9	many	TRBJ2-1	-	CASSFVEAILGDEQFF	TGTGCCAGCAGCTTTGTGGAGGCTATTCTGGGCGATGAGCAGTTCTTC
TRBV4-2	many	TRBJ2-1	-	CASSLGGARNGFDEQFF	TGTGCCAGCAGCCTCGGTGGGGCTAGGAATGGGTTCGATGAGCAGTTCTTC
TRBV28	few	TRBJ1-2	TRBD1	CASSPDREGWGYTF	TGTGCCAGCAGTCCAGACAGGGAAGGATGGGGCTACACCTTC
TRBV20-1	many	TRBJ1-2	-	CSARDLKTPYGYTF	TGCAGTGCTAGAGATTTGAAGACGCCCTATGGCTACACCTTC
TRBV12-3/TRBV12-4	many	TRBJ2-1	-	CASSPANNEQFF	TGTGCCAGCAGTCCCGCGAACAATGAGCAGTTCTTC
TRBV25-1	many	TRBJ1-2	TRBD1	CASSLQGAIGYGYTF	TGTGCCAGCAGTCTACAGGGGGCGATAGGGTATGGCTACACCTTC
TRBV29-1	many	TRBJ2-7	-	CSVEWDTPYEQYF	TGCAGCGTTGAATGGGACACCCCCTACGAGCAGTACTTC
TRBV20-1	many	TRBJ2-1	-	CSARDRTTYNEQFF	TGCAGTGCTAGAGATCGGACTACTTACAATGAGCAGTTCTTC
TRBV12-3/TRBV12-4	many	TRBJ1-4	-	CASSLRQGGEKLFF	TGTGCCAGCAGTTTACGGCAGGGAGGTGAAAAACTGTTTTTT
TRBV27	many	TRBJ1-1	-	CASSFGGPNTEAFF	TGTGCCAGCAGTTTTGGGGGCCCGAACACTGAAGCTTTCTTT
TRBV20-1	few	TRBJ1-4	-	CSARENLPSATDDEKLFF	TGCAGTGCTAGAGAGAACCTTCCTTCCGCGACGGACGATGAAAAACTGTTTTTT
TRBV28	many	TRBJ1-6	-	CASSFSLTSSPLHF	TGTGCCAGCAGTTTCTCCCTTACTAGTTCACCCCTCCACTTT
TRBV4-1	-	TRBJ2-7	-	CASSQPGLKYEQYF	TGCGCCAGCAGCCAGCCGGGACTGAAATACGAGCAGTACTTC
TRBV12-3/TRBV12-4	many	TRBJ2-7	TRBD1	CARIIVHRGYEQYF	TGTGCCAGGATCATTGTCCACAGGGGCTACGAGCAGTACTTC
TRBV10-3	-	TRBJ2-7	-	CAISASRGVYEQYF	TGTGCCATCAGTGCTTCGCGGGGAGTCTACGAGCAGTACTTC
TRBV29-1	many	TRBJ2-3	TRBD1	CSVWTGSDTQYF	TGCAGCGTTTGGACAGGGTCAGATACGCAGTATTTT
TRBV15	-	TRBJ2-5	TRBD1	CATSQTGTGETQYF	TGTGCCACCAGCCAGACCGGGACAGGAGAGACCCAGTACTTC
TRBV20-1	many	TRBJ2-7	-	CSARDSEGYYEQYF	TGCAGTGCTAGAGATTCCGAGGGCTACTACGAGCAGTACTTC
TRBV10-3	many	TRBJ2-5	TRBD2	CAISEPSGGYGETQYF	TGTGCCATCAGTGAGCCGAGCGGGGGGTACGGAGAGACCCAGTACTTC
TRBV7-8	few	TRBJ1-1	TRBD1	CASSPGTAEAFF	TGTGCCAGCAGCCCCGGGACAGCGGAAGCTTTCTTT
TRBV3-1	many	TRBJ2-5	TRBD1	CASSQDQGQRETQYF	TGTGCCAGCAGCCAAGACCAGGGACAGAGAGAGACCCAGTACTTC
TRBV21-1	-	TRBJ1-6	-	CASSLARLAPNSPLHF	TGTGCCAGCAGCCTGGCCCGCCTCGCCCCCAATTCACCCCTCCACTTT
TRBV20-1	few	TRBJ2-5	TRBD1	CSARDPRQGAWETQYF	TGCAGTGCTAGAGATCCTAGACAGGGGGCTTGGGAGACCCAGTACTTC
TRBV19	many	TRBJ2-1	TRBD2	CASSIVLAGRNEQFF	TGTGCCAGTAGTATCGTCCTAGCGGGGAGGAATGAGCAGTTCTTC
TRBV2	many	TRBJ2-5	-	CASSVATRETQYF	TGTGCCAGCAGTGTGGCCACCCGGGAGACCCAGTACTTC
TRBV11-2	few	TRBJ2-1	-	CASSLDRRGLTSIGDNEQFF	TGTGCCAGCAGCTTAGATCGCCGGGGGCTGACCTCAATAGGGGACAATGAGCAGTTCTTC
TRBV7-8	many	TRBJ2-1	-	CASSLEGRLPGSYNEQFF	TGTGCCAGCAGCTTAGAGGGACGCCTTCCTGGGTCCTACAATGAGCAGTTCTTC
TRBV4-2	many	TRBJ1-1	TRBD1	CASSQVGQGWMNTEAFF	TGTGCCAGCAGCCAAGTGGGACAGGGATGGATGAACACTGAAGCTTTCTTT
TRBV27	-	TRBJ1-5	-	CASSLFGKPWESNQPQHF	TGTGCCAGCAGTCTATTTGGAAAGCCCTGGGAAAGCAATCAGCCCCAGCATTTT
TRBV7-9	many	TRBJ2-1	TRBD2	CASSPSAGGYEQFF	TGTGCCAGCAGCCCTTCAGCGGGGGGTTATGAGCAGTTCTTC
TRBV12-3/TRBV12-4	many	TRBJ2-5	-	CASSSAEVETQYF	TGTGCCAGCAGCTCCGCGGAGGTTGAGACCCAGTACTTC
TRBV6-5	many	TRBJ2-3	TRBD1	CASSYTGQGTDTQYF	TGTGCCAGCAGTTACACCGGACAGGGCACAGATACGCAGTATTTT
TRBV29-1	many	TRBJ2-1	-	CSVSTGYGEQFF	TGCAGCGTTAGCACAGGGTATGGTGAGCAGTTCTTC
TRBV20-1	many	TRBJ2-6	-	CSAQEGLTGANVLTF	TGCAGTGCCCAGGAGGGGTTGACCGGGGCCAACGTCCTGACTTTC
TRBV5-1	many	TRBJ2-1	-	CASSHGGAAPSRYNEQFF	TGCGCCAGCAGTCATGGGGGGGCGGCTCCCTCAAGGTACAATGAGCAGTTCTTC
TRBV4-3	few	TRBJ2-5	TRBD2	CASSQRIAGVRETQYF	TGCGCCAGCAGCCAACGTATAGCGGGAGTGCGAGAGACCCAGTACTTC
TRBV12-3/TRBV12-4	few	TRBJ2-5	TRBD1	CASTSSGTEEETQYF	TGTGCCAGCACCTCGTCCGGGACAGAAGAAGAGACCCAGTACTTC
TRBV20-1	-	TRBJ2-1	-	CSARDEGDEQFF	TGCAGTGCTAGAGACGAGGGCGATGAGCAGTTCTTC
TRBV20-1	many	TRBJ2-2	-	CRRENTGELFF	TGCAGGAGGGAGAACACCGGGGAGCTGTTTTTT
TRBV29-1	many	TRBJ2-3	TRBD1	CSVEDRDRGPAGGTQYF	TGCAGCGTTGAAGATCGAGACAGGGGGCCCGCTGGGGGTACGCAGTATTTT
TRBV6-5	many	TRBJ2-5	-	CASSYPQGETQYF	TGTGCCAGCAGTTACCCTCAAGGGGAGACCCAGTACTTC
TRBV12-3/TRBV12-4	many	TRBJ2-7	-	CASSTGLSEQYF	TGTGCCAGCAGTACAGGGTTGAGTGAGCAGTACTTC
TRBV19	many	TRBJ2-2	-	CASGPGGELFF	TGTGCCAGTGGACCCGGCGGGGAGCTGTTTTTT
TRBV5-5	few	TRBJ1-6	TRBD1	CASSSWDRPSSYNSPLHF	TGTGCCAGCAGCTCTTGGGACAGGCCGAGCTCCTATAATTCGCCCCTCCACTTT